The rows below give T cell receptor beta chains drawn from one sample of a study of T cell responses to AZD1222 COVID-19 vaccine. TCRdb's copy holds only in-frame clones and misses some; the assay was immunoSEQ multiplex PCR. The sample includes under 100,000 clones, approximately 85% of them seen just once. Sequences were derived from peripheral blood, sampled 28 days after the second AZD1222 dose. Every receptor here comes from an adult who received the AZD1222 COVID-19 vaccine. Both conserved end residues are part of each CDR3. Each record gives: J gene, V gene, D gene, CDR3 protein. The D gene is left open where the match is weak.

>TRBJ1-1|TRBV18|TRBD1
CASSLQTGQTEAFF
>TRBJ1-4|TRBV28|.
CASYDEGRLFF
>TRBJ2-7|TRBV6-1|.
CASKKQQGSYEQYF
>TRBJ1-2|TRBV3-1/TRBV3-2|.
CASSQFAGFYYGYTF
>TRBJ1-5|TRBV3-1/TRBV3-2|.
CASSQKGDQPQHF
>TRBJ1-3|TRBV5-6|.
CASSLQGRVLSGNTIYF
>TRBJ1-3|TRBV10-3|TRBD1
CATQTGGRGNTIYF
>TRBJ1-5|TRBV29-1|TRBD1
CSVSPGQGNQPQHF
>TRBJ1-5|TRBV18|TRBD1
CASSGQVSNQPQHF
>TRBJ2-3|TRBV6-5|TRBD2
CASRAGLAGSDTQYF
>TRBJ1-1|TRBV10-2|.
CASKQGNTEAFF
>TRBJ2-5|TRBV5-1|TRBD1
CASSGGQVQETQYF
>TRBJ1-2|TRBV7-6|.
CASSLEARTGYGYTF
>TRBJ1-2|TRBV7-9|TRBD1
CASSLEGATYGYTF
>TRBJ1-5|TRBV10-3|TRBD1
CAISETGAQPQHF
>TRBJ2-1|TRBV27|TRBD2
CASSAYSSGGAYEQFF
>TRBJ2-3|TRBV7-3|.
CASSSRDFTDTQYF
>TRBJ2-1|TRBV7-2|TRBD2
CASSSATGTRPYNEQFF
>TRBJ2-5|TRBV11-3|TRBD2
CASSSGGLAGPGETQYF
>TRBJ2-5|TRBV5-1|TRBD2
CASSLESGGPSETQYF
>TRBJ2-2|TRBV28|.
CASSLFLDTGELFF
>TRBJ1-2|TRBV6-5|TRBD1
CASRPDRWNGYTF